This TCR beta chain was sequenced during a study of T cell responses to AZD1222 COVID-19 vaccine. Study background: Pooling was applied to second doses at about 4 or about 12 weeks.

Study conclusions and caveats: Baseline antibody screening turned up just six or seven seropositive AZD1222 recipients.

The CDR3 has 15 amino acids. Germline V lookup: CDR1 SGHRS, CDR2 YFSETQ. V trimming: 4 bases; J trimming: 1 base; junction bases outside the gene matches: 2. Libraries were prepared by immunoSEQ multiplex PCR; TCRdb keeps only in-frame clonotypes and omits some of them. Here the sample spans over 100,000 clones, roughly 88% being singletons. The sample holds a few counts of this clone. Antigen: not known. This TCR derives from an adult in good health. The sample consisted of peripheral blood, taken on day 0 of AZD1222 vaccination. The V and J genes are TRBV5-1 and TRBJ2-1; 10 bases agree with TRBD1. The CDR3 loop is CASSQGQGSYNEQFF. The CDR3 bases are TGCGCCAGCAGCCAGGGACAGGGGTCCTACAATGAGCAGTTCTTC.